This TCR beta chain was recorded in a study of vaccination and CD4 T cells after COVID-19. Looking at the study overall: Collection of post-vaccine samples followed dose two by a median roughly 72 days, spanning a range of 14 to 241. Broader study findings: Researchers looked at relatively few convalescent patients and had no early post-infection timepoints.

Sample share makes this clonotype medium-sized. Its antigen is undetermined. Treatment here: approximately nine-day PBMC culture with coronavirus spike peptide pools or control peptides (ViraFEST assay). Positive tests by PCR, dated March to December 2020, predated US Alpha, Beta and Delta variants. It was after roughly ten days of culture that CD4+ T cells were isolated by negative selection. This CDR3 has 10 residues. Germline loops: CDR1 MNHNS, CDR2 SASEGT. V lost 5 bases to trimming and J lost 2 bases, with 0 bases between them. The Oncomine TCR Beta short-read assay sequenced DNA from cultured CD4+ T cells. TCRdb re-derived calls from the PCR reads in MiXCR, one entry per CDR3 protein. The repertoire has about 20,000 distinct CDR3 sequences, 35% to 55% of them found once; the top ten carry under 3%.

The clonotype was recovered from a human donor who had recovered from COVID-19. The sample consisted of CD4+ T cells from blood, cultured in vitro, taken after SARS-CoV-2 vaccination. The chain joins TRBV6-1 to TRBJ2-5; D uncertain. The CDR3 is CASSQETQYF. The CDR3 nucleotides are TGTGCCAGCAGTCAAGAGACCCAGTACTTC.